This T cell receptor (beta chain) was identified during a study of graft-versus-host responses after intestinal transplantation. Measured with immunoSEQ multiplex PCR; TCRdb has only the in-frame clones, and not every one. The table includes 49,000 or so clones, 90% to 95% detected once. Regarding this clone: The target antigen is unknown.

Trimming pared 4 bases from V and 2 bases from J, leaving 10 bases between. This CDR3 is built from 13 residues. CDR1 and CDR2 from the germline V gene are SGHNT and YYREEE (reference sequence). Study observations and caveats: Early after transplant, HvG declines were associated with peak levels of circulating GvH clones. Recipient-marrow GvH clones were detected, some having first appeared in ileum or blood.

The clonotype comes from a human patient who received an intestinal transplant, so some T cells may come from the graft donor. The sequencing used PBMCs, collected 750 to 800 days after a first intestinal transplant, on the day of a second. This chain uses TRBV5-4 with TRBJ2-7; tentatively, D is TRBD2 (5 bases). The CDR3 DNA is TGTGCCAGCAGCGAAGCGGCCACCTACGAGCAGTACTTC. Its translation: CASSEAATYEQYF. Filled out from reference TRBV5-4 and TRBJ2-7, the complete variable domain reads ETGVTQSPTHLIKTRGQQVTLRCSSQSGHNTVSWYQQALGQGPQFIFQYYREEENGRGNFPPRFSGLQFPNYSSELNVNALELDDSALYLCASSEAATYEQYFGPGTRLTVT.